This TCR delta chain was observed in a study of Vδ1+ human thymocytes. Study-level results: Highly polyclonal TRG and TRD repertoires with Gaussian CDR3 length distributions appeared in thymus.

RNA was extracted from the cells and then reverse transcribed. Pooled V-gene forward primers with one constant-region reverse primer generated the CDR3 amplicons by multiplex PCR. TCRdb reanalyzed the multiplex PCR reads using CATT. The sample has tens of thousands of delta-chain clones, 25% to 35% seen once; the top ten hold 1.5% to 2%. The V gene's germline CDR1 is TSWWSYY and CDR2 QGS. After removal of 2 bases from V and 0 bases from J, the junction contained 15 bases not matched to a gene. This CDR3 is built from 20 residues. Only a few counts were recorded for this clone. Its antigen is as yet unknown.

Sequenced input: Vdelta1+ gamma-delta thymocytes from the thymus. Subset: FACS-sorted CD3+ TCRalphabeta- TCRVdelta1+ TCRVdelta2- thymocytes. The chain is built from TRDV1 and TRDJ1; 10 bases are shared with TRDD3. The clonotype originates from a boy under two years old who had congenital heart surgery. This CDR3 reads CALGENPVLTLGDNTDKLIF. CDR3 nucleotide sequence: TGTGCTCTTGGGGAAAATCCGGTCCTCACCCTGGGGGATAACACCGATAAACTCATCTTT.